This T cell receptor beta chain appears in the sequencing data of a study of blood T cell repertoires in COVID-19. Study context: Acute and convalescent COVID-19 samples came from the United States, Italy and Spain.

The J segment lost 8 bases and the V segment lost 5 bases, leaving 3 bases of the junction unmatched. The germline V gene encodes CDR1 MNHNY and CDR2 SVGAGI (reference sequence). This CDR3 is built from 13 residues. Libraries were prepared by immunoSEQ multiplex PCR; TCRdb keeps only in-frame clonotypes and omits some of them. The table records 180,000 or so clones, roughly 85% of them present only once. The sequenced sample was peripheral blood. This TCR derives from a human donor with active or convalescent COVID-19. The donor label of this sample is uncertain. The V and J genes are TRBV6-6 and TRBJ2-4; TRBD1 matches at 10 bases. The CDR3 DNA reads TGTGCCAGCAGTGACAGGGGGCCGGACATTCAGTACTTC. Translated: CASSDRGPDIQYF.